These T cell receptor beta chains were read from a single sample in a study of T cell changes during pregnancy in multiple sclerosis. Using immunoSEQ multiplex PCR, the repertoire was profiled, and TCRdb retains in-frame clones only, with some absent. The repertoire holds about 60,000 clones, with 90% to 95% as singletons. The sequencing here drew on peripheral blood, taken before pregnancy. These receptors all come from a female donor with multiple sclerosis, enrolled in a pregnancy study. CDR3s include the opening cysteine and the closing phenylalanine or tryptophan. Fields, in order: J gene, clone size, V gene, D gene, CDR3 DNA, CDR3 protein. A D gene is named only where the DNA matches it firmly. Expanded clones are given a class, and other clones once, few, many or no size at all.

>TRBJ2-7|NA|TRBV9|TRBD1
TGTGCCAGCAGCGTGACAGGGAGCTACGAGCAGTACTTC
CASSVTGSYEQYF
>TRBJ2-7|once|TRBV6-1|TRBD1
TGTGCCAGCAGTGGGCAAGACAGGGTGGGAGAGCAGTACTTC
CASSGQDRVGEQYF
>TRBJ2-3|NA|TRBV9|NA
TGTGCCAGCAGCGTAGAACTCCGCACAGATACGCAGTATTTT
CASSVELRTDTQYF
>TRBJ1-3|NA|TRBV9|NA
TGTGCCAGCAGCGTAGCTGGGGGGGGTGGAAACACCATATATTTT
CASSVAGGGGNTIYF
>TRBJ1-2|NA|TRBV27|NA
TGTGCCAGCAGTCCTTCCGCAGACAGCCTCTATGGCTACACCTTC
CASSPSADSLYGYTF
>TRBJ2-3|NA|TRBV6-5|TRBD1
TGTGCCAGCAGCTCCGGACAGGGGCGTACGCAGTATTTT
CASSSGQGRTQYF
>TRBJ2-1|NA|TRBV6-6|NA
TGTGCCAGCAGTTACTCGAGTAGCGGCTACAATGAGCAGTTCTTC
CASSYSSSGYNEQFF
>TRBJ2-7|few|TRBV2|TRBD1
TGTGCCAGCAGCGACAGGGTATCAATAGGCGAGCAGTACTTC
CASSDRVSIGEQYF
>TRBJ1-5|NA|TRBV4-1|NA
TGCGCCAGCAGCCAAGAGTCAGTAGTGGGGCGAGGACAGCCCCAGCATTTT
CASSQESVVGRGQPQHF
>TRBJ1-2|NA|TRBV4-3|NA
TGCGCCAGCAGCCAAGATTGGAGGGCGGCTGGCTATGGCTACACCTTC
CASSQDWRAAGYGYTF
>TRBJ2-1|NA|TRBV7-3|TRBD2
TGTGCCAGCAGCCCTCTAGCGGGGGTGTACAATGAGCAGTTCTTC
CASSPLAGVYNEQFF
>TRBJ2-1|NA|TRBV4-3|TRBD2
TGCGCCAGCAGCCAAGTAGCGGGGGTTGGAAATGAGCAGTTCTTC
CASSQVAGVGNEQFF
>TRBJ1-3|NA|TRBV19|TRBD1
TGTGCCAGTAGTATATGTCAGGAGGACAGGGAAAGAACTGGAAACACCATATATTTT
CASSICQEDRERTGNTIYF
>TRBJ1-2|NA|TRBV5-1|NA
TGCGCCAGCAGCTGGACAGTTTCCAACTATGGCTACACCTTC
CASSWTVSNYGYTF
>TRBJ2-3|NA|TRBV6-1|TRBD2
TGTGCCAGCAGTGCAACTAGCGGGGGGGCAACAGATACGCAGTATTTT
CASSATSGGATDTQYF
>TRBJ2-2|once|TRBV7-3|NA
TGTGCCAGCAGTGGAGGGTCCGGGGAGCTGTTTTTT
CASSGGSGELFF
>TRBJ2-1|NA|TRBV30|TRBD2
TGTGCCTGGTCCGGGCGGGGGGCTAGACTTGGCTCCTACAATGAGCAGTTCTTC
CAWSGRGARLGSYNEQFF
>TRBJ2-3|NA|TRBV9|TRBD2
TGTGCCACCCGGGGGACTAGGGATTTCGGCACAGATACGCAGTATTTT
CATRGTRDFGTDTQYF
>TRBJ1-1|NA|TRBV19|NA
TGTGCCAGTAGTACGACATACCTCGTTTTAGGCACTGAAGCTTTCTTT
CASSTTYLVLGTEAFF
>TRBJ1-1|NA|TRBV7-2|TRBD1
TGTGCCAGCAGTCAAAGACAGGGAGAGAACACTGAAGCTTTCTTT
CASSQRQGENTEAFF